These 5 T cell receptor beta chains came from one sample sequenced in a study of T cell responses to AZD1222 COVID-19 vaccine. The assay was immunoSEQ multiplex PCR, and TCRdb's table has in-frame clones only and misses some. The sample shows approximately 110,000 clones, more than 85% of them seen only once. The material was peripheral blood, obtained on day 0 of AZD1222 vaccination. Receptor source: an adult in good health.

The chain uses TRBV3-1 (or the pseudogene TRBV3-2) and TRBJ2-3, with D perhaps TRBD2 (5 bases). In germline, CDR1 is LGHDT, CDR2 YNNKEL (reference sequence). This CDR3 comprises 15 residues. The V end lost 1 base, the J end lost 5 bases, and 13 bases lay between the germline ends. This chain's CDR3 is CASSQAWTGKDTQYF. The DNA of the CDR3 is TGTGCCAGCAGCCAAGCCTGGACCGGGAAAGATACGCAGTATTTT.

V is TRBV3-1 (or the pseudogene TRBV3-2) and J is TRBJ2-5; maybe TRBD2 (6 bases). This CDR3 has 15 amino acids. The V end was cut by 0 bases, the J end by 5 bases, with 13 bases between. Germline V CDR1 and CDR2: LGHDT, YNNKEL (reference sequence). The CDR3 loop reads CASSQESGDWETQYF. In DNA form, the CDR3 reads TGTGCCAGCAGCCAAGAGTCCGGGGACTGGGAGACCCAGTACTTC.

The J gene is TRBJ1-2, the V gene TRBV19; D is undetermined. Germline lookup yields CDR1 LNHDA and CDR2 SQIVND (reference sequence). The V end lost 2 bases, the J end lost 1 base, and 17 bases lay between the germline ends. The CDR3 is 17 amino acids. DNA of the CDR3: TGTGCCAGTAGTATAATTCATTCTGGCGGGCTTAACTATGGCTACACCTTC. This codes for CASSIIHSGGLNYGYTF.

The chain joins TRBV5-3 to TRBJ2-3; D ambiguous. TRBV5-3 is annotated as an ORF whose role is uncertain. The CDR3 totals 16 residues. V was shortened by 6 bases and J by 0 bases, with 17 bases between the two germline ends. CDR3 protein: CARTTRKQSSTDTQYF. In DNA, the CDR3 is TGTGCCAGAACCACAAGGAAACAATCTAGCACAGATACGCAGTATTTT.

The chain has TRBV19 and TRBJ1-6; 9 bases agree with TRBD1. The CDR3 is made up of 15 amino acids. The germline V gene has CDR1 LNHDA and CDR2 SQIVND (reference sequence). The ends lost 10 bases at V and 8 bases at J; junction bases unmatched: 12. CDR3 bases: TGTGCCACCAGGACGGGGACAGGGCTTTATTCACCCCTCCACTTT. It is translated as CATRTGTGLYSPLHF.